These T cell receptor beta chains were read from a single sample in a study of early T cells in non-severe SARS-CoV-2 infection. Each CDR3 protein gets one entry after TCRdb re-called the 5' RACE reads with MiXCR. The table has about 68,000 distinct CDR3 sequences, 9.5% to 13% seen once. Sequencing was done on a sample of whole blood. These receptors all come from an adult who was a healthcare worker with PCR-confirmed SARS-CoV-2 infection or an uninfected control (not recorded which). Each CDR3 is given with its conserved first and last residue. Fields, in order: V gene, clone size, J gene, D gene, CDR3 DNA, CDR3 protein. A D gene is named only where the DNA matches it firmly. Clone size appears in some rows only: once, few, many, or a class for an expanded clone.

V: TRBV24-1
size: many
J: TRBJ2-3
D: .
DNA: TGTGCCACCAGTGATAGCCACCGGGTATGGAGCACAGATACGCAGTATTTT
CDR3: CATSDSHRVWSTDTQYF

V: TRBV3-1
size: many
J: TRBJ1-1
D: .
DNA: TGTGCCAGCAGCCAAGATCCTAGGGGGTCTGAAGCTTTCTTT
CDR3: CASSQDPRGSEAFF

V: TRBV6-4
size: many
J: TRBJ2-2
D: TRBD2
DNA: TGTGCCAGCAGTGACTCGAATAGCGGGAGGACCGGGGAGCTGTTTTTT
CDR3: CASSDSNSGRTGELFF

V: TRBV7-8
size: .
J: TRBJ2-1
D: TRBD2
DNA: TGTGCCAGCAGCTTAACTAGCGGGATTTACAATGAGCAGTTCTTC
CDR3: CASSLTSGIYNEQFF

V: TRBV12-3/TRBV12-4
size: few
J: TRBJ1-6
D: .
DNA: TGTGCCAGCAGTTTGGTTCCGAATTCACCCCTCCACTTT
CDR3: CASSLVPNSPLHF

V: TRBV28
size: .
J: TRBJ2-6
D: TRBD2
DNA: TGTGCCAGCAGTCCCAGCGGGGCCTCTGGGGCCAACGTCCTGACTTTC
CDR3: CASSPSGASGANVLTF

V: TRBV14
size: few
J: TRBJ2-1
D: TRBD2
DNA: TGTGCCAGCAGCCAGAGGACTAGCGGGGGGAAAAATGAGCAGTTCTTC
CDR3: CASSQRTSGGKNEQFF

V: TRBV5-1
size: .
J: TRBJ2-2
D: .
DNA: TGCGCCAGCAGAAGGGGACTTAACACCGGGGAGCTGTTTTTT
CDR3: CASRRGLNTGELFF

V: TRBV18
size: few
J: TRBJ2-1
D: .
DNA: TGTGCCAGCTCACCAAAAGGGGGCGGGAGATTCCATGAGCAGTTCTTC
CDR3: CASSPKGGGRFHEQFF

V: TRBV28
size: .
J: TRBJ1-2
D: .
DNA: TGTGCCAGCAGTTCGGACAGTGCCGTCCCTAACTATGGCTACACCTTC
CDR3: CASSSDSAVPNYGYTF

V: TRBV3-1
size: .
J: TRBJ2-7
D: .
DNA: TGTGCCAGCAGCCAAGATCCAAGGGCCGCGTACGAGCAGTACTTC
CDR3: CASSQDPRAAYEQYF

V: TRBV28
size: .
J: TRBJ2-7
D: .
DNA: TGTGCCAGCTGGAGTCGAGGCGGGGCCCACGAGCAGTACTTC
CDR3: CASWSRGGAHEQYF

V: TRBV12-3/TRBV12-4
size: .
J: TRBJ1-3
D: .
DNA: TGTGCCAGCAGCCCTGGGGACGGTTTCCCTGGAAACACCATATATTTT
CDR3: CASSPGDGFPGNTIYF

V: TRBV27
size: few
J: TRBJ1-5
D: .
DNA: TGTGCCAGCAGCAGGACCGTGTATCAGCCCCAGCATTTT
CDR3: CASSRTVYQPQHF

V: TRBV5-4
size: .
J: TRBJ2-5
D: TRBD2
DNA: TGTGCCAGCAGCTGGACTAGCGGGGAAGAGACCCAGTACTTC
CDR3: CASSWTSGEETQYF

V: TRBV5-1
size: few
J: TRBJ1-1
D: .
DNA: TGCGCCAGCAGCTTGCTGGGGGACGACACTGAAGCTTTCTTT
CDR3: CASSLLGDDTEAFF

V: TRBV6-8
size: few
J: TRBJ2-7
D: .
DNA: TGTGCCAGCAGTTTCCAGATCTCGCAACCAACCTACGAGCAGTACTTC
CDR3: CASSFQISQPTYEQYF

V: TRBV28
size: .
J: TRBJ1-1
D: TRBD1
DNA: TGTGCCAGCAGTGCCCCCGGGACAGGCACCACTGAAGCTTTCTTT
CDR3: CASSAPGTGTTEAFF

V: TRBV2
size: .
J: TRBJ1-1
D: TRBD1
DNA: TGTGCCAGCAGTCCCCCGACAGGGGGGACTGAAGCTTTCTTT
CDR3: CASSPPTGGTEAFF

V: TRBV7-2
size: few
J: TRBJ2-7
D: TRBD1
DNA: TGTGCCAGCAGCTTAGGGCGGGGGACAGGGGGCGCGTACGAGCAGTACTTC
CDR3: CASSLGRGTGGAYEQYF

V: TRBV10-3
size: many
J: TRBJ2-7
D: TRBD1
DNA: TGTGCCATCAGTGTGGGGGACAGGGGAAGCGAGCAGTACTTC
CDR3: CAISVGDRGSEQYF

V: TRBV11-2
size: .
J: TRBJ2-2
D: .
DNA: TGTGCCAGCAGCCAATCTAGCTCTTACACCGGGGAGCTGTTTTTT
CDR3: CASSQSSSYTGELFF

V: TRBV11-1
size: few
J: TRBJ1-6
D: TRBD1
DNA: TGTGCCAGCAGCTTACCCACGGACAGGGGGATAATAAATTCACCCCTCCACTTT
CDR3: CASSLPTDRGIINSPLHF

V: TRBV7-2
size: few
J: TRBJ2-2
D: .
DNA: TGTGCCAGCAGCTTAGAGGGCGTAAACGCCGGGGAGCTGTTTTTT
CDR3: CASSLEGVNAGELFF

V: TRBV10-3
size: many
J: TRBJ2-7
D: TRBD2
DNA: TGTGCCATCAGTCCGCCAGCCGGGACTAGTAACTACGAGCAGTACTTC
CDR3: CAISPPAGTSNYEQYF

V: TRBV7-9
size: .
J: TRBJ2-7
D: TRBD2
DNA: TGTGCCAGCAGCTTAGGAGTAGCGGGAGGATTATATGAGCAGTACTTC
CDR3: CASSLGVAGGLYEQYF

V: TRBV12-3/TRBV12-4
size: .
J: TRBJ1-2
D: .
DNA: TGTGCCAGCACCAAGGTTGAGGGAACTAACTATGGCTACACCTTC
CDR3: CASTKVEGTNYGYTF

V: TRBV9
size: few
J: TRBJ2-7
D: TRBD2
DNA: TGTGCCAGCAGCGGGGGACTAACCCACGAGCAGTACTTC
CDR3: CASSGGLTHEQYF

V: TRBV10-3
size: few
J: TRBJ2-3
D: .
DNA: TGTGCCATCAGTGCGGGAGACACAGATACGCAGTATTTT
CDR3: CAISAGDTDTQYF

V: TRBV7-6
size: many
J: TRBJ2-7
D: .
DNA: TGTGCCAGCAGCTTATTAGGGCGCCCTAGCTCCTACGAGCAGTACTTC
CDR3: CASSLLGRPSSYEQYF

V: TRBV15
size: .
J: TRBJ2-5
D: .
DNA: TGTGCCACCAGCAGAGATTGGGGAGCTGAGACCCAGTACTTC
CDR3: CATSRDWGAETQYF

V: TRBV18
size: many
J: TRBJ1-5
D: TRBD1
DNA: TGTGCCAGCTCGAGGGACAGGGAGCAGCCCCAGCATTTT
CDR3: CASSRDREQPQHF

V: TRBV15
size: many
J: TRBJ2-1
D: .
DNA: TGTGCCACTTCGGCTAGGAATGAGCAGTTCTTC
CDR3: CATSARNEQFF

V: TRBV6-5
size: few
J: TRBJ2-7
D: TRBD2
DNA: TGTGCCAGCAGTTACGCGGGAGGGCCTAGTAACGAGCAGTACTTC
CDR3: CASSYAGGPSNEQYF

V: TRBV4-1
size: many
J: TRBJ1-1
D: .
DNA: TGCGCCAGCCGTGCGGGGGGGACTGAAGCTTTCTTT
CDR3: CASRAGGTEAFF

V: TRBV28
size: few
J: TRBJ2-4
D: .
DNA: TGTGCCAGCAGTCCGAGACAGTTTTCGAGGATTCAGTACTTC
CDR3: CASSPRQFSRIQYF

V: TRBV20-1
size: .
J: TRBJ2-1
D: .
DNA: TGCAGTGCAGATTGGTCCTTGACCCTCAATGAGCAGTTCTTC
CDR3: CSADWSLTLNEQFF

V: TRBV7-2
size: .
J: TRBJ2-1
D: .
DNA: TGTGCCAGCAGCTTCTGGGCCGGGAGCTTGAATGAGCAGTTCTTC
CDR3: CASSFWAGSLNEQFF

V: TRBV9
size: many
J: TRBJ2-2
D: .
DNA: TGTGCCAGCACCAAATACTCCGAGGGTACCGGGGAGCTGTTTTTT
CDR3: CASTKYSEGTGELFF

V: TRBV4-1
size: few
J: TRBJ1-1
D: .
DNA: TGCGCCAGCAGCCAAGGAACGGTTGACACTGAAGCTTTCTTT
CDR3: CASSQGTVDTEAFF

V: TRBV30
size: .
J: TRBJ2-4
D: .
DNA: TGTGCCTGGAGCCCCGGGACTTTGAACATTCAGTACTTC
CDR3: CAWSPGTLNIQYF

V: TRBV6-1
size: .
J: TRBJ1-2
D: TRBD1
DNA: TGTGCCAGCGGGAGGGACAGGGATGGCTACACCTTC
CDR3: CASGRDRDGYTF

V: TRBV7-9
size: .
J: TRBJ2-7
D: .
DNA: TGTGCCAGCAGCTTCCACGGTGGGGAGCAGTACTTC
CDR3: CASSFHGGEQYF

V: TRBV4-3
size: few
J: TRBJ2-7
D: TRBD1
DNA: TGCGCCAGCAGCCAAGAGTGGGACAGTCCCTACGAGCAGTACTTC
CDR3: CASSQEWDSPYEQYF

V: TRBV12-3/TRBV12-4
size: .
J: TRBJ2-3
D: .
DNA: TGTGCCAGCAGTTTTGCGGCGTCCGGGGCAGATACGCAGTATTTT
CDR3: CASSFAASGADTQYF

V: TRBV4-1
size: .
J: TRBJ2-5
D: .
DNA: TGCGCCAGCAGCCAAGATTGGGCAGTAAAAGAGACCCAGTACTTC
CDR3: CASSQDWAVKETQYF

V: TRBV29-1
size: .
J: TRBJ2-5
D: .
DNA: TGCAGCGTTGCGGGTTGGCCACGGTCTGGGGAGACCCAGTACTTC
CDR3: CSVAGWPRSGETQYF

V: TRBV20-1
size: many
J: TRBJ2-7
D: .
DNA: TGCAGTGCTAGAGGACGCTCCTACGAGCAGTACTTC
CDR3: CSARGRSYEQYF

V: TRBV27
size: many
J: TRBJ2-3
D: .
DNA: TGTGCCAGCAGTCTTACAGGGCATAGCACAGATACGCAGTATTTT
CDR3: CASSLTGHSTDTQYF

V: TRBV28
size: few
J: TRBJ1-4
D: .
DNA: TGTGCCAGCAGTTCAGAGGGTGTGCGAGAAAAACTGTTTTTT
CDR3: CASSSEGVREKLFF

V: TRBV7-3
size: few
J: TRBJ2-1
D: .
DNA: TGTGCCAGCAGCTTAACAGCAGGTGGTGTCAATGAGCAGTTCTTC
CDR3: CASSLTAGGVNEQFF